This T cell receptor beta chain derives from a study of shared clonotypes between healthy human individuals. Deep was the level at which the assay was run. The data were produced by immunoSEQ multiplex PCR, yet TCRdb's version contains in-frame clones alone and is incomplete. This table holds under 200,000 clones, over 80% found once. The sequenced material came from naive CD4+ T cells sorted from blood. Subset of the sample: CD45RA+ positively selected. The TCR sequence derives from a woman aged 30 to 39 in good health.

The CDR3 coding sequence is TGTGCCAGCTCACCACTTCGACAGGGGACCCCCTCCGAGCAGTACTTC. It encodes CASSPLRQGTPSEQYF. This sequence joins TRBV18 and TRBJ2-7; TRBD1 aligns across 8 bases. V trimming: 1 base; J trimming: 6 bases; junction bases outside the gene matches: 11. There are 16 residues in the CDR3. Germline CDR1 KGHSH, CDR2 LQKENI.